This TCR beta chain was sequenced in a study of CD8+ T cells in alopecia areata. Reverse transcribed after extraction, RNA yielded cDNA as the sequencing template. TCRdb's copy holds only in-frame clones and misses some; the assay was immunoSEQ multiplex PCR. The sample lists 150,000 to 200,000 clones; more than 55% were seen once. Germline-derived CDR1 and CDR2 are LNHNV and YYDKDF (reference sequence). The CDR3 consists of 15 residues. The V end lost 3 bases, the J end lost 0 bases, and 9 bases lay between the germline ends. This clone was observed a few times. Indicated treatment: oral pan-JAK inhibitor, 5-10 mg twice daily.

The receptor was derived from a human donor with alopecia areata. The chain employs TRBV15 and TRBJ1-3, with a weak D call TRBD1 (5 bases). Sequenced here: CD4+ T cells sorted from blood, sampled around week 49, from a patient treated with tofacitinib. The CDR3, as DNA: TGTGCCACCAGCAGCGGGGGGATCTCTGGAAACACCATATATTTT. This codes for CATSSGGISGNTIYF.